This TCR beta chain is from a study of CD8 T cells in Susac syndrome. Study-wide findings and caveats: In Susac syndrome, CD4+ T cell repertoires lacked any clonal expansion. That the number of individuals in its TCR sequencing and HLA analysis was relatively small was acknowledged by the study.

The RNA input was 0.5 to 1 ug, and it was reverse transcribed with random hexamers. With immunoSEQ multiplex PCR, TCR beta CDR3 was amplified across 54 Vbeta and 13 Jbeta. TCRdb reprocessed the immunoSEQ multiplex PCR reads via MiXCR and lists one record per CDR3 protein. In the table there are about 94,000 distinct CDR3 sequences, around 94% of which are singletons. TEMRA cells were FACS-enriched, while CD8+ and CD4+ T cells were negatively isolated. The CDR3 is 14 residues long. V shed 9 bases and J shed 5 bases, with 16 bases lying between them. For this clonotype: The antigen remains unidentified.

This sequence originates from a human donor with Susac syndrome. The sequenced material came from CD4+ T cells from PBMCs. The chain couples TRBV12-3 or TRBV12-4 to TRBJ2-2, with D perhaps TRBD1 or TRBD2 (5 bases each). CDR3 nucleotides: TGTGCCAGTTCCTCGAGGGGCGCGACCGGGGAGCTGTTTTTT. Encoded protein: CASSSRGATGELFF.